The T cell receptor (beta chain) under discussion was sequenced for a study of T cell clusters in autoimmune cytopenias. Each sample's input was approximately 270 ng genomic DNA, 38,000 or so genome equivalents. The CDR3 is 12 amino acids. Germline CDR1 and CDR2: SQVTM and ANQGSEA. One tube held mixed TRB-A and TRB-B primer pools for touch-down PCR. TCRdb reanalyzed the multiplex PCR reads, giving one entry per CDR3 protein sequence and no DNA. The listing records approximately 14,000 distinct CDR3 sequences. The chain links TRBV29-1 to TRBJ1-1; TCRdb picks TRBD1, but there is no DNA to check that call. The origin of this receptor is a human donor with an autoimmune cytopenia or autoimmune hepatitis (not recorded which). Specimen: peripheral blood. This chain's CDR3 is CSAYRGTTEAFF.